These T cell receptor beta chains were read from a single sample in a study of cytomegalovirus exposure and HLA in healthy donors. The protocol was immunoSEQ multiplex PCR, while the TCRdb copy is restricted to in-frame clones and leaves out a portion. The sample consists of 100,000 to 150,000 clones, about 84% of them appearing once. The sequenced sample consisted of PBMCs. The receptors originated from a man aged 18 to 35 in good health and CMV-seropositive. Each CDR3 is given with its conserved first and last residue. D genes are given only for firm matches. The size field is filled for only some rows; it gives once, few, many or a size class.

d_gene: .; j_gene: TRBJ2-2; v_gene: TRBV18; abundance: .; CDR3nt: TGTGCCAGCTCACCGGAGGGGGCGCCTAACACCGGGGAGCTGTTTTTT; CDR3aa: CASSPEGAPNTGELFF
d_gene: .; j_gene: TRBJ2-7; v_gene: TRBV6-1; abundance: .; CDR3nt: TGTGCCAGCAGTGAGCCTAGGCGGGTCCTCTACGGGGGACACGAGCAGTACTTC; CDR3aa: CASSEPRRVLYGGHEQYF
d_gene: TRBD1; j_gene: TRBJ1-5; v_gene: TRBV2; abundance: .; CDR3nt: TGTGCCAGCAGTACCGGGACAGGGGTGTTGCAGCCCCAGCATTTT; CDR3aa: CASSTGTGVLQPQHF
d_gene: .; j_gene: TRBJ2-5; v_gene: TRBV6-5; abundance: .; CDR3nt: TGTGCCAGCAGTCTCTCGGCAGGCGGGGTTACCCAGTACTTC; CDR3aa: CASSLSAGGVTQYF
d_gene: TRBD1; j_gene: TRBJ1-6; v_gene: TRBV5-1; abundance: once; CDR3nt: TGCGCCAGCAGCTTGACCGGGACAGCAAATTCACCCCTCCACTTT; CDR3aa: CASSLTGTANSPLHF
d_gene: TRBD1; j_gene: TRBJ1-2; v_gene: TRBV30; abundance: .; CDR3nt: TGTGCCTGGAGTCATAAGGACAGGGGATCTGGCTACACCTTC; CDR3aa: CAWSHKDRGSGYTF
d_gene: .; j_gene: TRBJ1-1; v_gene: TRBV18; abundance: once; CDR3nt: TGTGCCAGCTCACCGCGCGATCATTCTAGCTCTGAAGCTTTCTTT; CDR3aa: CASSPRDHSSSEAFF
d_gene: TRBD2; j_gene: TRBJ2-1; v_gene: TRBV25-1; abundance: .; CDR3nt: TGTGCCAGCAGTCTTACTAGCGGGGGGGCTCTAGTTGAGCAGTTCTTC; CDR3aa: CASSLTSGGALVEQFF
d_gene: .; j_gene: TRBJ1-2; v_gene: TRBV5-1; abundance: .; CDR3nt: TGCGCCAGCAGCTTGGAGGGTACAGGGCTAGGCTACACCTTC; CDR3aa: CASSLEGTGLGYTF
d_gene: TRBD1; j_gene: TRBJ2-3; v_gene: TRBV10-3; abundance: .; CDR3nt: TGTGCCATCAGTCCAGGGACAGACACAGATACGCAGTATTTT; CDR3aa: CAISPGTDTDTQYF
d_gene: .; j_gene: TRBJ1-1; v_gene: TRBV27; abundance: .; CDR3nt: TGTGCCAGCAGTCCATCCCAGGGTGGGGACACTGAAGCTTTCTTT; CDR3aa: CASSPSQGGDTEAFF
d_gene: .; j_gene: TRBJ2-7; v_gene: TRBV6-5; abundance: .; CDR3nt: TGTGCCAGCAGTTCGACAGCTACCTACGAGCAGTACTTC; CDR3aa: CASSSTATYEQYF
d_gene: .; j_gene: TRBJ1-1; v_gene: TRBV19; abundance: .; CDR3nt: TGTGCCAGTAGACTTGGTAGCAGAGACGGAGCTTTCTTT; CDR3aa: CASRLGSRDGAFF
d_gene: .; j_gene: TRBJ2-7; v_gene: TRBV6-5; abundance: .; CDR3nt: TGTGCCAGCAGTTACTCACAGTACGAGCAGTACTTC; CDR3aa: CASSYSQYEQYF
d_gene: TRBD1; j_gene: TRBJ1-1; v_gene: TRBV29-1; abundance: .; CDR3nt: TGCAGCGTGCGGGGGAAACCAGGGGGCATTAGGGACACTGAAGCTTTCTTT; CDR3aa: CSVRGKPGGIRDTEAFF
d_gene: .; j_gene: TRBJ2-3; v_gene: TRBV27; abundance: .; CDR3nt: TGTGCCAGCAGTTTATCACCAGGGATGATGTTAAGCACAGATACGCAGTATTTT; CDR3aa: CASSLSPGMMLSTDTQYF
d_gene: .; j_gene: TRBJ2-1; v_gene: TRBV5-4; abundance: .; CDR3nt: TGTGCCAGCAGCTTGAGGCAGGGTAGGTACAATGAGCAGTTCTTC; CDR3aa: CASSLRQGRYNEQFF
d_gene: TRBD2; j_gene: TRBJ2-7; v_gene: TRBV7-2; abundance: .; CDR3nt: TGTGCCAGCAGCTTCCCCCAGCGGGGGTATTACGAGCAGTACTTC; CDR3aa: CASSFPQRGYYEQYF
d_gene: TRBD2; j_gene: TRBJ2-3; v_gene: TRBV4-3; abundance: .; CDR3nt: TGCGCCAGCAGCCGAGGTTTTGCGGGGGGGCCAGCGGATACGCAGTATTTT; CDR3aa: CASSRGFAGGPADTQYF
d_gene: .; j_gene: TRBJ2-5; v_gene: TRBV6-5; abundance: once; CDR3nt: TGTGCCAGCACCACAGCGGGGAGGGGGCAAGAGACCCAGTACTTC; CDR3aa: CASTTAGRGQETQYF
d_gene: .; j_gene: TRBJ1-5; v_gene: TRBV7-9; abundance: once; CDR3nt: TGTGCCAGCAGCTCAGCTATCGGTCAGCCCCAGCATTTT; CDR3aa: CASSSAIGQPQHF
d_gene: .; j_gene: TRBJ1-4; v_gene: TRBV14; abundance: .; CDR3nt: TGTGCCAGCAGCCAAGATCCATATAAGCGAACTAATGAAAAACTGTTTTTT; CDR3aa: CASSQDPYKRTNEKLFF
d_gene: TRBD2; j_gene: TRBJ2-1; v_gene: TRBV4-2; abundance: .; CDR3nt: TGTGCCAGCAGCCAGGAGGGGCCCCCGGGGGGGAACAATGAGCAGTTCTTC; CDR3aa: CASSQEGPPGGNNEQFF
d_gene: TRBD1; j_gene: TRBJ1-4; v_gene: TRBV10-2; abundance: .; CDR3nt: TGCGCCAGCAGGGAAAATAACAGGGGAACTAATGAAAAACTGTTTTTT; CDR3aa: CASRENNRGTNEKLFF
d_gene: TRBD1; j_gene: TRBJ1-4; v_gene: TRBV7-9; abundance: .; CDR3nt: TGTGCCAGCAGCCAAGGACAGGGAAATAGAGCTAATGAAAAACTGTTTTTT; CDR3aa: CASSQGQGNRANEKLFF
d_gene: TRBD2; j_gene: TRBJ2-2; v_gene: TRBV11-2; abundance: .; CDR3nt: TGTGCCAGCAGCTTACGGAGCGGGAAATGGGAGGACACCGGGGAGCTGTTTTTT; CDR3aa: CASSLRSGKWEDTGELFF
d_gene: TRBD1; j_gene: TRBJ1-5; v_gene: TRBV5-6; abundance: .; CDR3nt: TGTGCCAGCAGCTTCGGACAGGGCGGACAGCCCCAGCATTTT; CDR3aa: CASSFGQGGQPQHF
d_gene: TRBD1; j_gene: TRBJ1-2; v_gene: TRBV5-4; abundance: .; CDR3nt: TGTGCCAGCAGCTTGGGGGGGCAGGGACAGGGATTTTTGGGCTACACCTTC; CDR3aa: CASSLGGQGQGFLGYTF
d_gene: .; j_gene: TRBJ1-1; v_gene: TRBV30; abundance: once; CDR3nt: TGTGCCTGGAGTGGAGGGCTGGAAGCTTTCTTT; CDR3aa: CAWSGGLEAFF
d_gene: .; j_gene: TRBJ2-5; v_gene: TRBV10-3; abundance: once; CDR3nt: TGTGCCATCAGTGAGTCGAACAGACCCCAGTACTTC; CDR3aa: CAISESNRPQYF
d_gene: .; j_gene: TRBJ1-2; v_gene: TRBV10-2; abundance: .; CDR3nt: TGCGCCAGCAGTGAGTCGACAGAAACAAACTATGGCTACACCTTC; CDR3aa: CASSESTETNYGYTF
d_gene: .; j_gene: TRBJ1-5; v_gene: TRBV6-1; abundance: .; CDR3nt: TGTGCCTCAGTGGGACACGACAAGGGGCAGCCCCAGCATTTT; CDR3aa: CASVGHDKGQPQHF
d_gene: TRBD2; j_gene: TRBJ2-5; v_gene: TRBV11-2; abundance: .; CDR3nt: TGTGCCAGCGAGCGGGAACGGGAGACCCAGTACTTC; CDR3aa: CASERERETQYF
d_gene: TRBD1; j_gene: TRBJ2-7; v_gene: TRBV6-5; abundance: .; CDR3nt: TGTGCCAGCTTAGGGGACAGCCCCTACGAGCAGTACTTC; CDR3aa: CASLGDSPYEQYF
d_gene: TRBD2; j_gene: TRBJ2-3; v_gene: TRBV7-2; abundance: .; CDR3nt: TGTGCCAGCAGCTTAGTACTAGCGGGTTTACGGGGCGCAGATACGCAGTATTTT; CDR3aa: CASSLVLAGLRGADTQYF
d_gene: .; j_gene: TRBJ1-1; v_gene: TRBV19; abundance: once; CDR3nt: TGTGCCAGCACCATGCTCGGTTGGCAGGAGAACACTGAAGCTTTCTTT; CDR3aa: CASTMLGWQENTEAFF